This T cell receptor beta chain was sequenced in a study of cytomegalovirus exposure and HLA in healthy donors. PCR was performed using 60 Vbeta and 13 Jbeta primers. This table comes from immunoSEQ multiplex PCR, and its TCRdb copy is limited to in-frame clones, with some not included. In all, the sample yields some 110,000 clones. The CDR3 has 16 amino acids. Germline values: CDR1 SGHNT, CDR2 YENEEA. V gave up 5 bases and J gave up 5 bases, with 20 bases separating them. Study-wide results and caveats: The investigators catalogued 180 or so TCR beta chains as cytomegalovirus-associated.

Comment on this clone: Its antigen remains unknown.

The clonotype comes from a man between 35 and 55 years old in good health and CMV-seronegative. Specimen: PBMCs. V and J are TRBV11-3 and TRBJ2-3, with TRBD2 as a possible D gene (6 bases). CDR3: CASSPGRELWGDTQYF. CDR3 nucleotide sequence: TGTGCCAGCAGCCCGGGCCGGGAGCTATGGGGAGATACGCAGTATTTT.